This entry concerns a single T cell receptor (beta chain). At least ten counts were recorded for this clonotype. The antigen this receptor binds is unknown. Base qualities were left out, and no much larger clone turns up one base away. This sample is part of a study of T cell repertoires in cytomegalovirus infection (dated 2019 in TCRdb). For the study in its entirety: The HLA type of each donor mattered for the analysis, because public TCR beta signatures pointed to carriage of CMV infection along with the matching HLA type.

The germline V gene gives CDR1 as SGHTA and CDR2 as FQGNSA. Germline trimming amounts to 4 bases on V and 5 bases on J, with 2 as the count of junction bases outside the gene matches. The CDR3 runs 15 amino acids, cysteine and phenylalanine included. The only DNA kept is the CDR3, 45 bases in frame from the first base. The sequencer listed for this sample is Illumina HiSeq 1500. Using fastp trimming at Q25 and MiXCR clonotype assembly, TCRdb reanalyzed the public sequencing data and kept in-frame beta chains. Entries are consolidated by CDR3 protein sequence, retaining the most common genes and DNA. In all, the sample holds about 450,000 distinct CDR3 sequences, and 25% to 40% of those were seen once. The biggest ten clones account for approximately 14% of the sample. Overall study outcomes, separate from this receptor: Carriers of CMV infection plus the relevant HLA type were discriminated by the cumulative frequency of public TCR beta family members in the study cohort and in an independent roughly 400-donor cohort. The ex vivo response was dominated by HLA-C-restricted CMV-specific TCR beta clonotypes, and the single most frequent clonotype in two of eight donors was supplied by these HLA-C-restricted clonotypes.

This sequence was found in a human donor in good health (CMV status not recorded). Some clones in this sample may be carry-over from other donors' samples. Source material: PBMCs. Recombination joined TRBV7-2 with TRBJ2-2, and 12 junctional nucleotides match TRBD2. The nucleotide sequence reads as follows: TGTGCCAGCAGCTCTAGCGGGGGGGGTACCGGGGAGCTGTTTTTT. Its protein is CASSSSGGGTGELFF.